The sequence of this T cell receptor (beta chain) was determined in a study of T cell repertoires in cytomegalovirus infection. Across the study: Indications of both CMV infection and matching HLA type were provided by public TCR beta signatures.

In regard to this clonotype: Its matching antigen is unknown.

Study results and limitations: CMV carriers having the relevant HLA were flagged by cumulative public TCR beta family frequency.

After removal of 0 bases from V and 0 bases from J, the junction contained 2 bases not matched to a gene. Per the germline V gene, CDR1 is ENHRY and CDR2 is SYGVKD. The CDR3 extends over 16 amino acids. TCRdb recomputed calls from the reads with MiXCR, one row per CDR3 protein. The sample lists about half a million distinct CDR3 sequences, under 45% occurring once. J is TRBJ2-1 and V is TRBV10-3; 7 nucleotides align to TRBD2. The sequence came from a human donor in good health (CMV status not recorded). Some clones in this sample may be carry-over from other donors' samples. Here the sequenced sample was cultured PBMCs, taken from culture after CMV antigen stimulation. The CDR3 sequence is CAISESGGSSYNEQFF. The CDR3, as DNA: TGTGCCATCAGTGAGTCCGGCGGGAGCTCCTACAATGAGCAGTTCTTC.